The 20 T cell receptor beta chains listed next were all sequenced from one sample in a study of blood T cell repertoires in COVID-19. The assay was immunoSEQ multiplex PCR, and TCRdb's table has in-frame clones only and misses some. The sample lists 90,000 to 110,000 clones, about four fifths occurring once. What was sequenced was peripheral blood. These receptors all stem from a woman aged 70-85 years with acute or convalescent COVID-19.

This chain links TRBV28 with TRBJ1-1; D gene uncertain. V lost 5 bases to trimming and J lost 8 bases, with 18 bases between them. Germline values: CDR1 MDHEN, CDR2 SYDVKM. The CDR3 totals 14 residues. CDR3 amino acids: CASSPSGGRFEAFF. The CDR3 DNA sequence: TGTGCCAGCAGTCCTTCGGGAGGGAGATTCGAAGCTTTCTTT.

The chain is built from TRBV6-5 and TRBJ1-2, with D perhaps matching TRBD1 (6 bases). The CDR3 has 11 residues. The V gene lost 4 bases and the J gene lost 8 bases, with 8 bases spanning the gap. The germline V gene encodes CDR1 MNHEY and CDR2 SVGAGI. DNA of the CDR3: TGTGCCAGCAGTTTCGGACAGGGCTACACCTTC. Its translation: CASSFGQGYTF.

V usage is TRBV5-1 and J usage is TRBJ2-5, with 11 bases identical to TRBD1. Germline loops: CDR1 SGHRS, CDR2 YFSETQ. This CDR3 is 15 amino acids long. Losses at the gene ends were 4 bases for V and 3 bases for J; bases not matched to a gene: 5. CDR3 nucleotides: TGCGCCAGCAGCCGTGGGACAGGGGGGGAAGAGACCCAGTACTTC. Its translation is CASSRGTGGEETQYF.

The chain is built from TRBV6-2 or TRBV6-3 and TRBJ2-6; 12 bases are a match to TRBD1. The V and J ends lost 2 bases and 2 bases, in that order; junction bases with no gene match: 7. CDR1 MNHEY and CDR2 SVGEGT come from the germline V gene. The CDR3 loop spans 19 amino acids. The CDR3 region has the DNA TGTGCCAGCAGTTACCCAACCGGGACAGGGGGCGCTGGGGCCAACGTCCTGACTTTC. Its translation is CASSYPTGTGGAGANVLTF.

This rearrangement joins TRBV9 to TRBJ2-3; possible D gene TRBD2, 6 bases. CDR3 length: 17 amino acids. The germline V and J ends were trimmed by 2 bases and 0 bases, with 16 bases remaining between them. Looked up from germline, CDR1 is SGDLS and CDR2 is YYNGEE. CDR3 coding DNA: TGTGCCAGCAGCGTGGAGGGAGGCCCGACTAGCACAGATACGCAGTATTTT. Amino acids: CASSVEGGPTSTDTQYF.

The V gene is TRBV6-5, the J gene TRBJ2-3; 12 bases map to TRBD1. CDR3 size: 15 residues. Trimming removed 6 bases from V and 6 bases from J; junction bases left unmatched: 7. Germline V CDR1 and CDR2: MNHEY, SVGAGI. The CDR3 region has the DNA TGTGCCAGCAGGGAGGGACAGGGGGCGTGGGATACGCAGTATTTT. Amino acids: CASREGQGAWDTQYF.

This clone has only a few counts. V gene TRBV20-1 combines with J gene TRBJ1-1; D is uncertain. CDR1 DFQATT and CDR2 SNEGSKA come from the germline V gene (reference sequence). The CDR3 is 10 amino acids. Trimming removed 6 bases from V and 7 bases from J, with 9 bases in between. The CDR3 region is CSAVQVEAFF. The CDR3, as DNA: TGCAGTGCAGTCCAGGTTGAAGCTTTCTTT.

This clone has only one observation. The V call is TRBV10-2, the J call TRBJ1-2; D is uncertain. This CDR3 comprises 13 residues. CDR1 and CDR2 from the germline V gene are WSHSY and SAAADI. V dropped 2 bases and J dropped 5 bases, with 9 bases sitting between them. CDR3 region: CASSETDPYGYTF. The CDR3, as DNA: TGCGCCAGCAGTGAGACAGACCCTTATGGCTACACCTTC.

The J gene is TRBJ1-4, the V gene TRBV20-1; no definite D call. V dropped 3 bases and J dropped 8 bases, with 13 bases sitting between them. CDR1 is DFQATT, CDR2 SNEGSKA, per germline (reference sequence). This CDR3 comprises 13 residues. CDR3 DNA: TGCAGTGCTAGTAGGCAACTAAGAGAAAAACTGTTTTTT. It specifies CSASRQLREKLFF.

The chain's CDR3 is CASSSYTGTGGFEAFF. The CDR3, as DNA: TGTGCCAGCAGCTCTTATACCGGGACAGGGGGCTTTGAAGCTTTCTTT. This chain links TRBV5-6 with TRBJ1-1, with 12 positions matching TRBD1. Per germline, CDR1 SGHDT and CDR2 YYEEEE. V shed 3 bases, J shed 7 bases, and the junction held 10 bases outside the gene matches. CDR3 length: 16 amino acids. Variable domain in full (rest from reference TRBV5-6 and TRBJ1-1): DAGVTQSPTHLIKTRGQQVTLRCSPKSGHDTVSWYQQALGQGPQFIFQYYEEEERQRGNFPDRFSGHQFPNYSSELNVNALLLGDSALYLCASSSYTGTGGFEAFFGQGTRLTVV.

The rearrangement links TRBV28 to TRBJ2-1; possible D gene TRBD2, 6 bases. Germline CDR1 and CDR2: MDHEN and SYDVKM. V lost 6 bases to trimming and J lost 6 bases, with 21 bases between them. The CDR3 covers 16 residues. CDR3 sequence reads: CASSLSGYRKGNEQFF. CDR3 sequence (DNA): TGTGCCAGCAGCCTCAGCGGGTACAGGAAGGGCAATGAGCAGTTCTTC.

The chain has TRBV3-1 (or the pseudogene TRBV3-2) and TRBJ2-5; 13 bases fit TRBD2. Germline-derived CDR1 and CDR2 are LGHDT and YNNKEL (reference sequence). This CDR3 spans 18 amino acids. The junction had 14 bases not matched to a gene; V was cut back by 6 bases and J by 4 bases. CDR3 bases: TGTGCCAGCAGGTTCACTAGCGGGAGGGCCTGGTTTTCAGAGACCCAGTACTTC. It codes for CASRFTSGRAWFSETQYF.

The chain couples TRBV7-2 to TRBJ2-7; 8 bases are shared with TRBD2. CDR3 size: 13 residues. CDR1 is SGHTA, CDR2 FQGNSA, per germline. The J segment lost 6 bases and the V segment lost 1 base, leaving 2 bases of the junction unmatched. The CDR3 DNA reads as TGTGCCAGCAGCTTAGGGCGGGGGGTCGAGCAGTACTTC. This gives the protein CASSLGRGVEQYF.

This chain links TRBV30 with TRBJ1-5; no definite D call. Germline V CDR1 and CDR2: GTSNPN, SVGIG (reference sequence). Trimming took off 0 bases at V and 1 base at J, with 10 bases between the two ends. The CDR3 is made up of 15 amino acids. The CDR3 sequence: CAWSVERLSNQPQHF. The CDR3 DNA is TGTGCCTGGAGTGTAGAGAGGTTGAGCAATCAGCCCCAGCATTTT.

The J gene is TRBJ2-5, the V gene TRBV6-5; 9 positions match TRBD2. J lost 5 bases, V lost 2 bases, and 6 bases had no gene match. This CDR3 has 15 residues. Germline values: CDR1 MNHEY, CDR2 SVGAGI. CDR3 DNA sequence: TGTGCCAGCAGTTACAAAAGCGGGGGGTCGGAGACCCAGTACTTC. Encoded protein: CASSYKSGGSETQYF.

J is TRBJ2-3 and V is TRBV4-1, with TRBD1 matching over 11 bases. Germline CDR1 MGHRA, CDR2 YSYEKL. The CDR3 extends over 16 amino acids. Germline trimming cut 2 bases from V and 1 base from J; bases unmatched to any gene: 2. The CDR3 DNA sequence: TGCGCCAGCAGCCAATGGACAGGGGGCGGCACAGATACGCAGTATTTT. Its translation: CASSQWTGGGTDTQYF.

This chain connects TRBV11-2 to TRBJ1-2, with D perhaps TRBD1 (5 bases). Per germline, CDR1 SGHAT and CDR2 FQNNGV. Trimming took off 4 bases at V and 4 bases at J, with 16 bases between the two ends. This CDR3 is 15 amino acids long. The CDR3 DNA sequence: TGTGCCAGCAGCTCCAAAGGGGTATCCGGCTATGGCTACACCTTC. Encoded protein: CASSSKGVSGYGYTF. Based on the CDR3 plus reference TRBV11-2 and TRBJ1-2, the full variable domain is EAGVAQSPRYKIIEKRQSVAFWCNPISGHATLYWYQQILGQGPKLLIQFQNNGVVDDSQLPKDRFSAERLKGVDSTLKIQPAKLEDSAVYLCASSSKGVSGYGYTFGSGTRLTVV.

The V call is TRBV11-2, the J call TRBJ2-5, with a weak D call TRBD1 (5 bases). This CDR3 region has 14 residues. Germline assignment: CDR1 SGHAT and CDR2 FQNNGV. V lost 3 bases to trimming and J lost 0 bases, with 8 bases between them. CDR3 sequence: CASSFSGYQETQYF. CDR3 nucleotides: TGTGCCAGCAGCTTCTCAGGGTACCAAGAGACCCAGTACTTC.

The chain joins TRBV30 to TRBJ1-5; 8 bases align to TRBD1. Germline CDR1 is GTSNPN and CDR2 is SVGIG (reference sequence). The junction had 3 bases not matched to a gene; V was cut back by 3 bases and J by 5 bases. The CDR3 covers 13 residues. DNA for the CDR3: TGTGCCTGGAGGGGACAGGCCCATCAGCCCCAGCATTTT. Translated, it gives CAWRGQAHQPQHF. Full variable domain (remainder filled in from reference TRBV30 and TRBJ1-5): SQTIHQWPATLVQPVGSPLSLECTVEGTSNPNLYWYRQAAGRGLQLLFYSVGIGQISSEVPQNLSASRPQDRQFILSSKKLLLSDSGFYLCAWRGQAHQPQHFGDGTRLSIL.

This clone has just a few counts. The chain joins TRBV5-5 to TRBJ1-5; no clear D gene. The CDR3 spans 13 residues. V dropped 4 bases and J dropped 6 bases, with 11 bases sitting between them. CDR1 and CDR2 (germline): SGHKS, YYEKEE (reference sequence). Written as DNA, the CDR3 is TGTGCCAGCAGCCCTGGGAGGTTTCAGCCCCAGCATTTT. Translating gives CASSPGRFQPQHF.